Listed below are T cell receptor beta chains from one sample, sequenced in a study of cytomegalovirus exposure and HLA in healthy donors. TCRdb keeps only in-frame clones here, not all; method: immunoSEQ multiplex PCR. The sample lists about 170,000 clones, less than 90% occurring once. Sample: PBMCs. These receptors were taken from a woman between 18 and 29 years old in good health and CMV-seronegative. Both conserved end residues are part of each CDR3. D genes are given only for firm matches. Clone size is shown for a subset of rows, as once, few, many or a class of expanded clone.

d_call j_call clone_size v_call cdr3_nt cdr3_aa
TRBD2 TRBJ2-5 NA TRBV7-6 TGTGCCGGGCGGGGGGCCGGAAAAGAGACCCAGTACTTC CAGRGAGKETQYF
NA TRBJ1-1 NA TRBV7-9 TGTGCCAGCAGCCGAAGCTGGGGGGAAACTGAAGCTTTCTTT CASSRSWGETEAFF
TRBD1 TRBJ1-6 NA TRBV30 TGTGCCTGGAGTGGTCCGGCGACAGGGAGTTCACCCCTCCACTTT CAWSGPATGSSPLHF
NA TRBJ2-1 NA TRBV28 TGTGCCAGCAGCCCGACCGTTATGGGGGCCACTGACAATGAGCAGTTCTTC CASSPTVMGATDNEQFF
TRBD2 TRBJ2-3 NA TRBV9 TGTGCCAGCAGTTTCAGCGGGAACACAGATACGCAGTATTTT CASSFSGNTDTQYF
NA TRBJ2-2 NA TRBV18 TGTGCCAGCTCACCCACCACTGAGCGGACGGCCGGGGAGCTGTTTTTT CASSPTTERTAGELFF
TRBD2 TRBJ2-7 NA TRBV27 TGTGCCAGCAGTTTATGGGGCAGTAGGACTAGCGCCTACTCCTACGAGCAGTACTTC CASSLWGSRTSAYSYEQYF
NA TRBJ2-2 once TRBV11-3 TGTGCCAGCAGCTCTAGGGACTTGCGGACCGGGGAGCTGTTTTTT CASSSRDLRTGELFF
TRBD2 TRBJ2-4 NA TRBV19 TGTGCCAGTCGGGAGGGCCGAGTGAACATTCAGTACTTC CASREGRVNIQYF
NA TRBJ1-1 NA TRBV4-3 TGCGCCAGCAGCCAAGCCCCCGGAGATTTTGAAGCTTTCTTT CASSQAPGDFEAFF
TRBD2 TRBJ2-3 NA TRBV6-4 TGTGCCAGCAGTGACAAAGATACTAGCGGGAGTCGCACAGATACGCAGTATTTT CASSDKDTSGSRTDTQYF
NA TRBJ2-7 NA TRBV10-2 TGCGCCAGCAGTTTCCGCGCCCGGATCGGGGAGCAGTACTTC CASSFRARIGEQYF
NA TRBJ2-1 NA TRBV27 TGTGCCAGCAGTTCCATTACTAGGGAGCAGTTCTTC CASSSITREQFF
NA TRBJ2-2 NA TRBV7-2 TGTGCCAGCGCCGGTAGCGGATATACCGGGGAGCTGTTTTTT CASAGSGYTGELFF
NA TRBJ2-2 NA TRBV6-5 TGTGCCAGCAGACTACAGGGAATCGACGGGGAGCTGTTTTTT CASRLQGIDGELFF
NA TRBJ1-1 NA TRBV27 TGTGCCAGCAGTTTAGGACTAAACACTGAAGCTTTCTTT CASSLGLNTEAFF
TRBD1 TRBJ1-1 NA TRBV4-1 TGCGCCAGCAGTCTTGGGACAGCTGAAGCTTTCTTT CASSLGTAEAFF
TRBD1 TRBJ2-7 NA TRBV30 TGTGCCTGGGGACGGGACAGGACCTACGAGCAGTACTTC CAWGRDRTYEQYF
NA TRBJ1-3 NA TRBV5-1 TGCGCCAGCAGCTTGGGGACAGCTTCCTCTGGAAACACCATATATTTT CASSLGTASSGNTIYF
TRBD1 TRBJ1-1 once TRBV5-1 TGCGCCAGCAGCTTGGGGGACAGGGACACTGAAGCTTTCTTT CASSLGDRDTEAFF
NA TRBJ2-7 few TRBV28 TGTGCCAGCAGTTTTTCCGTTAGCACCCGGGGGGAGCAGTACTTC CASSFSVSTRGEQYF
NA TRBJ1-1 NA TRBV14 TGTGCCAGCAGCCAAAGCCCGGGACTTGAAGCTTTCTTT CASSQSPGLEAFF
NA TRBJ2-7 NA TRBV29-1 TGCAGCCAAAACTCTTACGAGCAGTACTTC CSQNSYEQYF
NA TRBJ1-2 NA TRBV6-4 TGTGCCAGCCCCCTTGTTCGGGGCTACACCTTC CASPLVRGYTF
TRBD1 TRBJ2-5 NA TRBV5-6 TGTGCCAGCAGCTTAATCCGGGGACAGGGACTAGAGACCCAGTACTTC CASSLIRGQGLETQYF
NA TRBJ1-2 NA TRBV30 TGTGCCTGGAGTATGCTCACCGGGGGCTACACCTTC CAWSMLTGGYTF
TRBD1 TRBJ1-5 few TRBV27 TGTGCCAGCTCACAGGGGGTCAATCAGCCCCAGCATTTT CASSQGVNQPQHF
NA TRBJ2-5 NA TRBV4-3 TGCGCCAGCAGCCAAGATAGGGGGGAGACCCAGTACTTC CASSQDRGETQYF
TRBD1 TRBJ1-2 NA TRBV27 TGTGCCAGCAGTTTATCCCGGGACAGACTATATGGCTACACCTTC CASSLSRDRLYGYTF
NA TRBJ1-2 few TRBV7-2 TGTGCCAGCAGCTCATTAGACAGTAACTATGGCTACACCTTC CASSSLDSNYGYTF
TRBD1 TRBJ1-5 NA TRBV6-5 TGTGCCAGCAGTTACCGGACAGGGGATCAGCCCCAGCATTTT CASSYRTGDQPQHF
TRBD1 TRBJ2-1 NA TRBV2 TGTGCCAGCAGTGATACAGGGGGCGCCTACAATGAGCAGTTCTTC CASSDTGGAYNEQFF
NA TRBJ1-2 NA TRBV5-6 TGTGCCAGCAGCTTGGGGGGGCACAGGGCCTATGGCTACACCTTC CASSLGGHRAYGYTF
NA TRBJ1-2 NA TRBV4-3 TGCGCCAGCAGCCCGGGGAGGGAGAACTATGGCTACACCTTC CASSPGRENYGYTF
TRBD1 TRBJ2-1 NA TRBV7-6 TGTGCCAGCAGCTTAGCTATCGACAGGGATTACAATGAGCAGTTCTTC CASSLAIDRDYNEQFF
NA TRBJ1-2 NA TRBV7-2 TGTGCCAGCAGCTTTCACCGGGAGACGGGGGGCTACACCTTC CASSFHRETGGYTF
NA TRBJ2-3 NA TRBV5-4 TGTGCCAGCAGTATGATGGCGGGGAGCACAGATACGCAGTATTTT CASSMMAGSTDTQYF
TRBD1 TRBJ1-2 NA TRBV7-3 TGTGCCAGCTCTCAGGGGGCAAACTATGGCTACACCTTC CASSQGANYGYTF
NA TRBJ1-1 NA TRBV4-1 TGCGCCAGCAGCCAACTCCGAGGCGGGGCCACTGAAGCTTTCTTT CASSQLRGGATEAFF